A selection of T cell receptor beta chains follows, all from one sample in a study of CD8 T cells in ankylosing spondylitis. TCRdb recomputed calls from the 5' RACE reads with MiXCR, one row per CDR3 protein. The table includes tens of thousands of distinct CDR3 sequences, approximately 15% detected once. The sample comprised blood. These TCRs come from a male donor with ankylosing spondylitis or in good health (not recorded which). Each CDR3 is given with its conserved first and last residue. D genes are given only for firm matches. The size field is filled for only some rows; it gives once, few, many or a size class.

>NA|few|TRBV5-1|TRBJ2-7
TGCGCCAGCAGTTCACAGAGCTCCTACGAGCAGTACTTC
CASSSQSSYEQYF
>NA|few|TRBV28|TRBJ1-1
TGTGCCAGCAGTTTCGGGGGCACTGAAGCTTTCTTT
CASSFGGTEAFF
>NA|few|TRBV15|TRBJ1-2
TGTGCCACCAGCAGAGATAGGTTGAGTGGCTACACCTTC
CATSRDRLSGYTF
>TRBD1|NA|TRBV12-3/TRBV12-4|TRBJ1-4
TGTGCCAGCAGCCCTGAAACCGGGACAGGGGCCACTTCAACTAATGAAAAACTGTTTTTT
CASSPETGTGATSTNEKLFF
>NA|few|TRBV12-3/TRBV12-4|TRBJ2-2
TGTGCCAGCAATTGGGCCGGGGGAACCGGGGAGCTGTTTTTT
CASNWAGGTGELFF
>NA|NA|TRBV5-1|TRBJ1-1
TGCGCCAGCAGCTTCGGCAGGGGAGGCACTGAAGCTTTCTTT
CASSFGRGGTEAFF
>TRBD2|few|TRBV14|TRBJ2-3
TGTGCCAGCAGCCAAGGACTAGCGGGAGATACGCAGTATTTT
CASSQGLAGDTQYF
>NA|few|TRBV7-9|TRBJ2-1
TGTGCCAGCAGTCCCCGTAACAATGAGCAGTTCTTC
CASSPRNNEQFF
>NA|NA|TRBV5-1|TRBJ1-4
TGCGCCAGCAGCTACGGGTTAACTAATGAAAAACTGTTTTTT
CASSYGLTNEKLFF
>TRBD1|NA|TRBV11-2|TRBJ2-2
TGTGCCAGCAGCCGCGAGCGACAGGGCGGTACCGGGGAGCTGTTTTTT
CASSRERQGGTGELFF
>NA|NA|TRBV2|TRBJ1-1
TGTGCCAGCAGTGTATCAGGGACGAACACTGAAGCTTTCTTT
CASSVSGTNTEAFF
>NA|few|TRBV28|TRBJ1-2
TGTGCCAGCAGTTTATTTGAAGCCTCGGGAGGCTATGGCTACACCTTC
CASSLFEASGGYGYTF
>NA|few|TRBV4-3|TRBJ1-1
TGCGCCAGCAGCCAGGGTGTAAACACTGAAGCTTTCTTT
CASSQGVNTEAFF
>NA|few|TRBV20-1|TRBJ2-7
TGCAGTGCTAGTGGGGATTCCTACGAGCAGTACTTC
CSASGDSYEQYF
>NA|NA|TRBV7-6|TRBJ2-1
TGTGCCAGCAGCGCCCTCCGCGACTATGAGCAGTTCTTC
CASSALRDYEQFF
>TRBD2|NA|TRBV20-1|TRBJ2-1
TGCAGTGCTAGAGAAACTAGCGGGAGATTCCATGAGCAGTTCTTC
CSARETSGRFHEQFF
>NA|few|TRBV7-2|TRBJ2-3
TGTGCCAGCAGCCAAGGACGGTACAGCACAGATACGCAGTATTTT
CASSQGRYSTDTQYF
>TRBD1|few|TRBV5-1|TRBJ2-7
TGCGCCAGCAGCACCTCGGGACAGGCCTACGAGCAGTACTTC
CASSTSGQAYEQYF
>NA|few|TRBV29-1|TRBJ1-1
TGCAGCGTTGCAGGAGGGGCGTCGAACACTGAAGCTTTCTTT
CSVAGGASNTEAFF
>TRBD2|NA|TRBV6-5|TRBJ2-4
TGTGCCAGCAGTCAATCGAGCGGGAGACTAGCCAAAAACATTCAGTACTTC
CASSQSSGRLAKNIQYF
>TRBD1|NA|TRBV27|TRBJ2-1
TGTGCCAGCAGTTTCTGGACAGGGAACCACAATGAGCAGTTCTTC
CASSFWTGNHNEQFF
>NA|many|TRBV5-1|TRBJ2-1
TGCGCCAGCAGCTTGGAGGGGAGCTCCTACAATGAGCAGTTCTTC
CASSLEGSSYNEQFF
>NA|many|TRBV20-1|TRBJ2-7
TGCAGTGCTACTAAGGGACCACCTTACGAGCAGTACTTC
CSATKGPPYEQYF
>NA|many|TRBV5-1|TRBJ2-1
TGCGCCAGCACCGGAGGACAGCTCTCCAATGAGCAGTTCTTC
CASTGGQLSNEQFF
>TRBD2|few|TRBV7-2|TRBJ2-1
TGTGCCAGCAGCTTAGTTGGCGGGGGGGCTGGGGAGCAGTTCTTC
CASSLVGGGAGEQFF
>NA|NA|TRBV6-2/TRBV6-3|TRBJ2-1
TGTGCCAGCAGTTACCATCCGCCTGAGCAGTTCTTC
CASSYHPPEQFF
>TRBD1|NA|TRBV20-1|TRBJ1-5
TGCAGTGCGGCGGACAGGGAGAGGTTTCGTAGCAATCAGCCCCAGCATTTT
CSAADRERFRSNQPQHF
>NA|NA|TRBV7-9|TRBJ1-1
TGTGCCAGCAGCTTAGAAGTTGGCACTGAAGCTTTCTTT
CASSLEVGTEAFF
>NA|NA|TRBV29-1|TRBJ2-7
TGCAGCGTTCGGAGCTACGAGCAGTACTTC
CSVRSYEQYF
>NA|once|TRBV24-1|TRBJ2-2
TGTGCCACCGAAGGGATGCGAGACACCGGGGAGCTGTTTTTT
CATEGMRDTGELFF